Listed below are T cell receptor beta chains from one sample, sequenced in a study of human T cells and chemical hapten exposure. Using its own MiXCR run on the RACE reads, TCRdb lists one record per CDR3 protein. The profile shows fewer than 500,000 distinct CDR3 sequences, around 4.8% of them singletons. Sequencing was performed on whole blood, taken in connection with sensitization to the hapten diphenylcyclopropenone (DPC). The receptors were sampled from a woman aged 45 to 65 with alopecia areata. Some clones in this sample may be carry-over from other donors' samples. The CDR3 runs from the conserved cysteine through the conserved F or W. D genes are given only for firm matches. For some rows the clone size is stated as once, few or many, or as a class when expanded; others skip it.

cdr3_aa: CASSPTTASSYNEQFF
cdr3_nt: TGTGCCAGCAGCCCTACCACTGCGAGCTCCTACAATGAGCAGTTCTTC
clone_size: -
j_call: TRBJ2-1
d_call: -
v_call: TRBV7-6

cdr3_aa: CASSLGGGPDYGYTF
cdr3_nt: TGTGCCAGCAGCTTAGGCGGGGGGCCCGACTATGGCTACACCTTC
clone_size: -
j_call: TRBJ1-2
d_call: -
v_call: TRBV13

cdr3_aa: CASSLDQLETQYF
cdr3_nt: TGTGCCAGCAGCTTAGATCAACTGGAGACCCAGTACTTC
clone_size: few
j_call: TRBJ2-5
d_call: -
v_call: TRBV11-2

cdr3_aa: CASRFTGTGNSPLHF
cdr3_nt: TGTGCCAGCAGGTTTACTGGGACAGGGAATTCACCCCTCCACTTT
clone_size: many
j_call: TRBJ1-6
d_call: TRBD1
v_call: TRBV12-3/TRBV12-4

cdr3_aa: CASSSGGINEKLFF
cdr3_nt: TGTGCCAGCAGCTCAGGGGGCATTAATGAAAAACTGTTTTTT
clone_size: many
j_call: TRBJ1-4
d_call: TRBD1
v_call: TRBV5-6

cdr3_aa: CSAIKGVGTEAFF
cdr3_nt: TGCAGTGCTATCAAGGGGGTAGGGACTGAAGCTTTCTTT
clone_size: -
j_call: TRBJ1-1
d_call: -
v_call: TRBV20-1

cdr3_aa: CSVRAPRTPHNEQFF
cdr3_nt: TGCAGCGTTCGAGCGCCCAGGACCCCCCACAATGAGCAGTTCTTC
clone_size: -
j_call: TRBJ2-1
d_call: -
v_call: TRBV29-1

cdr3_aa: CASSWGSYEQYF
cdr3_nt: TGTGCCAGCAGTTGGGGTTCCTACGAGCAGTACTTC
clone_size: many
j_call: TRBJ2-7
d_call: -
v_call: TRBV14

cdr3_aa: CAISGTGGESGDGYTF
cdr3_nt: TGTGCCATCAGTGGGACAGGGGGCGAATCGGGAGATGGCTACACCTTC
clone_size: many
j_call: TRBJ1-2
d_call: TRBD1
v_call: TRBV10-3

cdr3_aa: CASSLGVGRAEAFF
cdr3_nt: TGTGCCAGCAGCTTGGGGGTCGGGAGGGCTGAAGCTTTCTTT
clone_size: many
j_call: TRBJ1-1
d_call: -
v_call: TRBV5-5

cdr3_aa: CASSVREGRSPDTQYF
cdr3_nt: TGTGCCAGCAGCGTTAGAGAGGGGAGGTCCCCAGATACGCAGTATTTT
clone_size: many
j_call: TRBJ2-3
d_call: -
v_call: TRBV9

cdr3_aa: CASLGVAAYEQYF
cdr3_nt: TGTGCCAGCCTGGGAGTAGCGGCCTACGAGCAGTACTTC
clone_size: few
j_call: TRBJ2-7
d_call: -
v_call: TRBV6-2/TRBV6-3

cdr3_aa: CASSVAGRSNQPQHF
cdr3_nt: TGTGCCAGCAGTGTGGCAGGGAGGTCCAATCAGCCCCAGCATTTT
clone_size: many
j_call: TRBJ1-5
d_call: -
v_call: TRBV6-1

cdr3_aa: CSVNGENEKLFF
cdr3_nt: TGCAGTGTTAACGGGGAGAATGAAAAACTGTTTTTT
clone_size: few
j_call: TRBJ1-4
d_call: -
v_call: TRBV20-1

cdr3_aa: CSARDLGSAYEQYF
cdr3_nt: TGCAGTGCTAGAGATCTGGGCAGTGCCTACGAGCAGTACTTC
clone_size: many
j_call: TRBJ2-7
d_call: -
v_call: TRBV20-1

cdr3_aa: CASSSSYSYEQYF
cdr3_nt: TGTGCCAGCAGCTCAAGTTACTCCTACGAGCAGTACTTC
clone_size: many
j_call: TRBJ2-7
d_call: -
v_call: TRBV7-9

cdr3_aa: CASRRPPTGELFF
cdr3_nt: TGTGCCAGCAGACGGCCTCCGACCGGGGAGCTGTTTTTT
clone_size: many
j_call: TRBJ2-2
d_call: -
v_call: TRBV3-1

cdr3_aa: CASSLLGGSTDTQYF
cdr3_nt: TGTGCCAGCAGCCTGCTGGGGGGCAGCACAGATACGCAGTATTTT
clone_size: many
j_call: TRBJ2-3
d_call: -
v_call: TRBV5-4

cdr3_aa: CAWSVGMGDQPQHF
cdr3_nt: TGTGCCTGGAGTGTCGGGATGGGGGATCAGCCCCAGCATTTT
clone_size: few
j_call: TRBJ1-5
d_call: -
v_call: TRBV30

cdr3_aa: CASSQGRLGVGEQFF
cdr3_nt: TGCGCCAGCAGCCAAGGGCGTCTCGGGGTTGGTGAGCAGTTCTTC
clone_size: many
j_call: TRBJ2-1
d_call: -
v_call: TRBV4-1

cdr3_aa: CSVYANEQFF
cdr3_nt: TGCAGCGTTTACGCGAATGAGCAGTTCTTC
clone_size: many
j_call: TRBJ2-1
d_call: -
v_call: TRBV29-1

cdr3_aa: CASSPAQGGSTEAFF
cdr3_nt: TGTGCCAGCAGCCCCGCCCAGGGGGGGAGCACTGAAGCTTTCTTT
clone_size: many
j_call: TRBJ1-1
d_call: TRBD1
v_call: TRBV12-3/TRBV12-4

cdr3_aa: CASSPLGLARETQYF
cdr3_nt: TGTGCCAGCTCACCACTAGGACTAGCAAGAGAGACCCAGTACTTC
clone_size: -
j_call: TRBJ2-5
d_call: TRBD2
v_call: TRBV18

cdr3_aa: CSVEPVNYGYTF
cdr3_nt: TGCAGCGTTGAGCCAGTCAACTATGGCTACACCTTC
clone_size: many
j_call: TRBJ1-2
d_call: -
v_call: TRBV29-1

cdr3_aa: CASSLGHGYTEAFF
cdr3_nt: TGTGCCAGCAGCCTGGGACATGGATACACTGAAGCTTTCTTT
clone_size: -
j_call: TRBJ1-1
d_call: -
v_call: TRBV7-2

cdr3_aa: CASFERAAEKLFF
cdr3_nt: TGTGCCAGCTTTGAAAGGGCGGCTGAAAAACTGTTTTTT
clone_size: many
j_call: TRBJ1-4
d_call: -
v_call: TRBV2

cdr3_aa: CASSLLAGETDTQYF
cdr3_nt: TGTGCCAGCAGCTTGCTCGCGGGAGAAACAGATACGCAGTATTTT
clone_size: -
j_call: TRBJ2-3
d_call: TRBD2
v_call: TRBV5-6

cdr3_aa: CASSLTGGRAEAFF
cdr3_nt: TGTGCCAGCAGTTTAACGGGGGGTAGGGCTGAAGCTTTCTTT
clone_size: few
j_call: TRBJ1-1
d_call: -
v_call: TRBV12-3/TRBV12-4

cdr3_aa: CASSWVTGGGYTF
cdr3_nt: TGTGCCAGCAGCTGGGTGACAGGCGGGGGCTACACCTTC
clone_size: few
j_call: TRBJ1-2
d_call: -
v_call: TRBV5-6

cdr3_aa: CASRFVGNYGYTF
cdr3_nt: TGTGCCAGCAGGTTTGTGGGGAACTATGGCTACACCTTC
clone_size: many
j_call: TRBJ1-2
d_call: -
v_call: TRBV12-3/TRBV12-4

cdr3_aa: CASQTGGDQPQHF
cdr3_nt: TGTGCCAGCCAGACGGGGGGAGATCAGCCCCAGCATTTT
clone_size: many
j_call: TRBJ1-5
d_call: -
v_call: TRBV6-6

cdr3_aa: CASSSTTGTVNTEAFF
cdr3_nt: TGTGCCAGCAGTTCAACTACCGGGACAGTCAACACTGAAGCTTTCTTT
clone_size: many
j_call: TRBJ1-1
d_call: TRBD1
v_call: TRBV6-2/TRBV6-3

cdr3_aa: CASSRLAGHYNEQFF
cdr3_nt: TGTGCCAGCAGCCGACTAGCGGGACATTACAATGAGCAGTTCTTC
clone_size: many
j_call: TRBJ2-1
d_call: TRBD2
v_call: TRBV9

cdr3_aa: CASSSASNTEAFF
cdr3_nt: TGTGCCAGCAGCTCAGCCTCGAACACTGAAGCTTTCTTT
clone_size: many
j_call: TRBJ1-1
d_call: -
v_call: TRBV12-3/TRBV12-4

cdr3_aa: CASTHSGANVLTF
cdr3_nt: TGTGCCAGTACTCACTCTGGGGCCAACGTCCTGACTTTC
clone_size: few
j_call: TRBJ2-6
d_call: -
v_call: TRBV19

cdr3_aa: CSSPGPENTIYF
cdr3_nt: TGCAGCTCACCAGGGCCTGAAAACACCATATATTTT
clone_size: few
j_call: TRBJ1-3
d_call: -
v_call: TRBV29-1

cdr3_aa: CASSYPNEQFF
cdr3_nt: TGTGCCAGCAGTTACCCAAATGAGCAGTTCTTC
clone_size: -
j_call: TRBJ2-1
d_call: -
v_call: TRBV6-6

cdr3_aa: CASSNTGLSYEQYF
cdr3_nt: TGTGCCAGCAGTAATACGGGGCTCTCCTACGAGCAGTACTTC
clone_size: many
j_call: TRBJ2-7
d_call: -
v_call: TRBV6-5

cdr3_aa: CASSEGRLIYEQYF
cdr3_nt: TGTGCCAGCAGTGAAGGTCGGCTAATCTACGAGCAGTACTTC
clone_size: many
j_call: TRBJ2-7
d_call: -
v_call: TRBV6-1

cdr3_aa: CASSQEARGYGYTF
cdr3_nt: TGTGCCAGCAGCCAAGAAGCTCGAGGCTATGGCTACACCTTC
clone_size: many
j_call: TRBJ1-2
d_call: -
v_call: TRBV6-1

cdr3_aa: CASSQGPPSGKDEQYF
cdr3_nt: TGTGCCAGCAGCCAAGGCCCGCCTAGCGGGAAGGACGAGCAGTACTTC
clone_size: -
j_call: TRBJ2-7
d_call: TRBD2
v_call: TRBV14

cdr3_aa: CASSGQGENLRDTQYF
cdr3_nt: TGCGCCAGCAGTGGACAGGGGGAAAATTTGAGGGATACGCAGTATTTT
clone_size: -
j_call: TRBJ2-3
d_call: TRBD1
v_call: TRBV10-1

cdr3_aa: CASKHSSGSYEQYF
cdr3_nt: TGTGCCAGCAAGCACAGCAGCGGCTCCTACGAGCAGTACTTC
clone_size: many
j_call: TRBJ2-7
d_call: -
v_call: TRBV6-2/TRBV6-3

cdr3_aa: CASTPPGLGTYEQYF
cdr3_nt: TGTGCCAGCACTCCTCCGGGTCTAGGGACCTACGAGCAGTACTTC
clone_size: many
j_call: TRBJ2-7
d_call: -
v_call: TRBV6-2/TRBV6-3

cdr3_aa: CASSRGLAGRRGALYEQYF
cdr3_nt: TGTGCCAGCAGCCGTGGTTTAGCGGGACGGCGTGGGGCCTTATACGAGCAGTACTTC
clone_size: -
j_call: TRBJ2-7
d_call: TRBD2
v_call: TRBV7-2

cdr3_aa: CASRGMRKEDTEAFF
cdr3_nt: TGTGCCAGCAGGGGGATGAGGAAGGAGGACACTGAAGCTTTCTTT
clone_size: few
j_call: TRBJ1-1
d_call: -
v_call: TRBV12-3/TRBV12-4

cdr3_aa: CASSPITGTYEQYF
cdr3_nt: TGTGCCAGCTCACCAATTACAGGGACCTACGAGCAGTACTTC
clone_size: many
j_call: TRBJ2-7
d_call: -
v_call: TRBV18

cdr3_aa: CSVLTGTGVTEAFF
cdr3_nt: TGCAGCGTTCTGACCGGGACAGGGGTCACTGAAGCTTTCTTT
clone_size: few
j_call: TRBJ1-1
d_call: TRBD1
v_call: TRBV29-1

cdr3_aa: CASSGTGAQPQHF
cdr3_nt: TGTGCCAGCAGCGGGACAGGGGCTCAGCCCCAGCATTTT
clone_size: few
j_call: TRBJ1-5
d_call: TRBD1
v_call: TRBV5-6

cdr3_aa: CASSVETGINEQFF
cdr3_nt: TGTGCCAGCAGTGTTGAGACAGGTATTAATGAGCAGTTCTTC
clone_size: many
j_call: TRBJ2-1
d_call: -
v_call: TRBV6-4

cdr3_aa: CASSFRWTETSTDTQYF
cdr3_nt: TGCGCCAGCAGCTTTCGATGGACAGAGACTAGCACAGATACGCAGTATTTT
clone_size: few
j_call: TRBJ2-3
d_call: -
v_call: TRBV5-1

cdr3_aa: CASSQGILMNTEAFF
cdr3_nt: TGTGCCAGCAGCCAAGGGATACTTATGAACACTGAAGCTTTCTTT
clone_size: few
j_call: TRBJ1-1
d_call: -
v_call: TRBV3-1

cdr3_aa: CASSAGRVNQPQHF
cdr3_nt: TGTGCCAGCAGCGCTGGACGGGTCAATCAGCCCCAGCATTTT
clone_size: -
j_call: TRBJ1-5
d_call: -
v_call: TRBV7-2

cdr3_aa: CATSDWDRGGYNEQFF
cdr3_nt: TGTGCCACCAGTGATTGGGACCGAGGGGGGTACAATGAGCAGTTCTTC
clone_size: -
j_call: TRBJ2-1
d_call: -
v_call: TRBV24-1

cdr3_aa: CASSSEMDTGAQHF
cdr3_nt: TGTGCCAGCAGCTCAGAAATGGACACCGGGGCCCAGCATTTT
clone_size: many
j_call: TRBJ1-5
d_call: -
v_call: TRBV7-9

cdr3_aa: CASSLVRDSNLLETQYF
cdr3_nt: TGCGCCAGCAGCTTGGTGCGGGACAGCAACCTTCTGGAGACCCAGTACTTC
clone_size: many
j_call: TRBJ2-5
d_call: -
v_call: TRBV5-1

cdr3_aa: CASSTTGTVIHEQFF
cdr3_nt: TGTGCCAGCAGCACTACCGGGACAGTTATTCATGAGCAGTTCTTC
clone_size: -
j_call: TRBJ2-1
d_call: TRBD1
v_call: TRBV9